This TCR beta chain derives from a study of blood T cell repertoires in COVID-19. Assay: immunoSEQ multiplex PCR; the TCRdb copy retains only in-frame clones and omits some. The data contain over 35,000 clones, 90% of them seen just once; the ten biggest clones take up about 20%. Germline V lookup: CDR1 SGHNT, CDR2 YYREEE (reference sequence). Trimming left V 5 bases short and J 1 base short, with 12 bases between. There are 14 residues in the CDR3. Sequencing was performed on peripheral blood. This TCR came from a man in his 70s with active COVID-19. The chain combines TRBV5-4 with TRBJ1-1; D uncertain. Here the CDR3 reads CASRTTPRNTEAFF. CDR3 DNA sequence: TGTGCCAGCAGGACAACCCCACGGAACACTGAAGCTTTCTTT.